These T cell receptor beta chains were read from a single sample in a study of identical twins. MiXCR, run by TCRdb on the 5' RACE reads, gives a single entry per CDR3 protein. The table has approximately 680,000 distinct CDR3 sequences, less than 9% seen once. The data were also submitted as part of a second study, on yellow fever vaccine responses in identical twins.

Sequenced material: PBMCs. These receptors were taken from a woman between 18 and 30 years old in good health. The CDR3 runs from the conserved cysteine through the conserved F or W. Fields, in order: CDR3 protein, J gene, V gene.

CASSPDVYSYNEQFF TRBJ2-1 TRBV7-2
CASSLAQSQETQYF TRBJ2-5 TRBV7-9
CASSYGQAYNSPLHF TRBJ1-6 TRBV6-2/TRBV6-3
CASSLFGENTEAFF TRBJ1-1 TRBV7-9
CATSRPGPAWDNEQFF TRBJ2-1 TRBV15
CASSQLAIGSYNEQFF TRBJ2-1 TRBV3-1
CSASRQNNEQFF TRBJ2-1 TRBV20-1
CASTKGGHANTGELFF TRBJ2-2 TRBV12-3/TRBV12-4
CAITTGSGYTF TRBJ1-2 TRBV10-3
CASSQEFLIHSTDTQYF TRBJ2-3 TRBV4-1
CASSLGALAHLKTQYF TRBJ2-5 TRBV11-2
CASTGENNEQFF TRBJ2-1 TRBV5-6
CATTPRVFDEQFF TRBJ2-1 TRBV2
CASTGQYNEQFF TRBJ2-1 TRBV25-1
CATSRQGSSPLHF TRBJ1-6 TRBV15
CSKRAAAKNIQYF TRBJ2-4 TRBV20-1
CASSKTGGLASDTQYF TRBJ2-3 TRBV6-4
CASSLALEQFF TRBJ2-1 TRBV5-1
CSALDREDGYTF TRBJ1-2 TRBV29-1
CSARGGSSNTEAFF TRBJ1-1 TRBV20-1
CATPGLPLDTQYF TRBJ2-3 TRBV7-9
CASSSQDATNEKLFF TRBJ1-4 TRBV12-3/TRBV12-4
CASSPTSGIAKNIQYF TRBJ2-4 TRBV2
CSVGRDSSYNEQFF TRBJ2-1 TRBV29-1
CASSEISDRGVETQYF TRBJ2-5 TRBV2
CASSYSGLIGLTEAFF TRBJ1-1 TRBV6-5
CASSFASYEQFF TRBJ2-1 TRBV5-1
CATSRVQTRTNSYNEQFF TRBJ2-1 TRBV15
CASSQAGTGASSF TRBJ2-6 TRBV3-1
CSARDRLAGAYLQETQYF TRBJ2-5 TRBV20-1
CANFNLAGGNEQFF TRBJ2-1 TRBV5-1
CSAPPGLAGLSSYNEQFF TRBJ2-1 TRBV20-1
CSGRSMGELFF TRBJ2-2 TRBV29-1
CASSLEVGAGGSGRYNEQFF TRBJ2-1 TRBV7-7
CASSYLAVGGGGTEAFF TRBJ1-1 TRBV6-5
CSARGLPLEGRTGELFF TRBJ2-2 TRBV20-1
CSVRRDGGETQYF TRBJ2-5 TRBV29-1
CASSEGSSNQPQHF TRBJ1-5 TRBV6-1
CSAGDSQPQHF TRBJ1-5 TRBV20-1
CASSPSLEVQETQYF TRBJ2-5 TRBV6-1
CASRRTSGGSAEGTQYF TRBJ2-5 TRBV12-3/TRBV12-4
CSSPGGGPQLTQYF TRBJ2-3 TRBV29-1
CASSQDLHGQRTGELFF TRBJ2-2 TRBV4-1
CASSYPHGTQYF TRBJ2-5 TRBV6-5
CATSDPGSGNEQFF TRBJ2-1 TRBV24-1
CASSVTSGSGGGELFF TRBJ2-2 TRBV2
CASSLSRLAGATGELFF TRBJ2-2 TRBV7-6
CASSLSRTSGFF TRBJ2-1 TRBV12-3/TRBV12-4
CASSLAAQRGADTQYF TRBJ2-3 TRBV5-1
CAVLAGAPGELFF TRBJ2-2 TRBV19
CASSLSSGTGVATNEKLFF TRBJ1-4 TRBV7-6
CATSDLPSTSESDTQYF TRBJ2-3 TRBV24-1
CAISSTSGLNEQFF TRBJ2-1 TRBV10-3